The next 30 T cell receptor beta chains were all read from a single sample in a study of identical twins. A single record per CDR3 protein comes from TCRdb applying MiXCR to the 5' RACE reads. The sample shows under 350,000 distinct CDR3 sequences, roughly 9.7% of them seen only once. Separately, the same data were catalogued under a study of yellow fever vaccine responses in identical twins.

The material sequenced was CD8+ T cells sorted from blood. These receptors came from a young woman in good health.

The V and J genes are TRBV4-3 and TRBJ2-5, with D possibly being TRBD1 or TRBD2 (5 bases each). The germline V gene has CDR1 LGHNA and CDR2 YSLEER. Trimming took 2 bases from V and 4 from J, leaving 14 bases between them. This CDR3 has 15 residues. CDR3 sequence (DNA): TGCGCCAGCAGCCAAAATACGGGGCCGGGAGAGACCCAGTACTTC. Translated: CASSQNTGPGETQYF.

In its sample, this clonotype was seen a few times. The gene calls are TRBV7-9 and TRBJ2-5; tentative D call: TRBD2 (5 bases). V lost 6 bases and J 2 bases, leaving 16 bases between the germline ends. CDR1 SEHNR and CDR2 FQNEAQ come from the germline V gene (reference sequence). The CDR3 has 15 amino acids. CDR3 DNA sequence: TGTGCCAGCAGTCACCCTTGGACTGATCAAGAGACCCAGTACTTC. Translating gives CASSHPWTDQETQYF.

This clonotype was observed at least ten times. The chain uses TRBV2 and TRBJ2-1; 7 nucleotides align to TRBD1. Germline V gene lookup returns CDR1 SNHLY and CDR2 FYNNEI. This CDR3 is built from 15 residues. V lost 3 bases, J lost 3 bases, and 5 bases stayed unmatched. The CDR3 DNA is TGTGCCAGCAGTGACGCGACAGGGTTCTACAATGAGCAGTTCTTC. It encodes CASSDATGFYNEQFF.

This clonotype was detected only a few times. V is TRBV6-2 or TRBV6-3 and J is TRBJ2-1; 9 nucleotides align to TRBD2. CDR3 size: 17 residues. Trimming at V came to 6 bases and at J to 0 bases, leaving 9 bases not matched to a gene. Germline-derived CDR1 and CDR2 are MNHEY and SVGEGT. DNA of the CDR3: TGTGCCAGCAGCCTATGGGCGGGAGGGAGCTCCTACAATGAGCAGTTCTTC. Its protein is CASSLWAGGSSYNEQFF.

With regard to this clonotype: This may come from a read error, since a much larger clone is one base off. This likely comes from a read error, as the CDR3 has no conserved phenylalanine or tryptophan at its end. V gene TRBV9 combines with J gene TRBJ2-3; no reliable D call. Trimming shortened V by 3 bases and J by 5 bases, and 1 base separated the two germline ends. The germline CDR1 and CDR2 sequences are SGDLS and YYNGEE. The CDR3 runs to 10 residues. The CDR3 loop reads CASSGDTQYS. CDR3 DNA sequence: TGTGCCAGCAGCGGAGATACGCAGTATTCT.

V is TRBV7-9 and J is TRBJ2-7, with 8 bases matching TRBD1. CDR3 length equals 16 residues. V lost 6 bases, J lost 2 bases, and 12 bases stayed unmatched. Germline CDR1 SEHNR, CDR2 FQNEAQ (reference sequence). CDR3 residues: CASSSYPGQATYEQYF. CDR3 nucleotide sequence: TGTGCCAGCAGTTCTTATCCGGGACAGGCCACCTACGAGCAGTACTTC.

This clonotype was observed at least ten times. This chain uses TRBV2 with TRBJ2-1; D unclear. The CDR3 length is 14 residues. Germline assignment: CDR1 SNHLY and CDR2 FYNNEI. With 3 bases removed from V and 7 bases from J, the gap between germline ends came to 13 bases. The CDR3 DNA reads as TGTGCCAGCAGTGACCCCCTAATCGTAAATGAGCAGTTCTTC. Its protein product is CASSDPLIVNEQFF.

This clonotype was observed a handful of times. The chain carries TRBV28 and TRBJ2-1; 7 nucleotides line up with TRBD2. CDR3 length: 15 amino acids. V trimming: 6 bases; J trimming: 6 bases; junction bases outside the gene matches: 11. Per germline, CDR1 MDHEN and CDR2 SYDVKM. CDR3 nucleotide sequence: TGTGCCAGCAGCGCGGGGGACTTTTCCCTCAATGAGCAGTTCTTC. As protein: CASSAGDFSLNEQFF.

This clonotype was recorded a few times. The rearrangement joins TRBV2 to TRBJ2-1, with D possibly being TRBD2 (5 bases). This CDR3 has 16 residues. CDR1 and CDR2 (germline): SNHLY, FYNNEI. Trimming left V 5 bases short and J 13 bases short, with 27 bases between. CDR3 coding DNA: TGTGCCAGCAGTTCTAACCAGGACTCCTCTTTGGTCGACCAGTTCTTC. It encodes CASSSNQDSSLVDQFF.

In its sample, this clonotype was seen many times. This chain uses TRBV7-9 with TRBJ2-5; the D gene is possibly TRBD2 (5 bases). Germline lookup yields CDR1 SEHNR and CDR2 FQNEAQ (reference sequence). The CDR3 is made up of 14 amino acids. V lost 3 bases to trimming and J lost 3 bases, with 11 bases between them. The CDR3 reads CASSFPGKEETQYF. CDR3 DNA: TGTGCCAGCAGCTTCCCGGGGAAGGAAGAGACCCAGTACTTC.

This clonotype was picked up a small number of times. The V and J genes are TRBV4-3 and TRBJ2-5, with D perhaps TRBD2 (5 bases). Trimming removed 0 bases at V and 1 base at J, with 21 bases between. Germline V lookup: CDR1 LGHNA, CDR2 YSLEER. This CDR3 has 19 residues. Here the CDR3 DNA reads TGCGCCAGCAGCCAAGAACGCTTCTCGGAGGAGATTTCCCAAGAGACCCAGTACTTC. It translates to CASSQERFSEEISQETQYF.

This clonotype was detected ten times or more. The V and J genes are TRBV27 and TRBJ2-3; TRBD2 agrees at 13 bases. Losses at the gene ends were 2 bases for V and 4 bases for J; bases not matched to a gene: 3. The germline V gene has CDR1 MNHEY and CDR2 SMNVEV (reference sequence). The CDR3 extends over 16 amino acids. CDR3: CASSLGLAGEADTQYF. Here the CDR3 DNA reads TGTGCCAGCAGTTTAGGACTAGCGGGAGAGGCAGATACGCAGTATTTT.

This clonotype has just a few counts. The genes are TRBV21-1 and TRBJ2-3; the table's D call TRBD2 went unverified against the DNA. TRBV21-1 is a known pseudogene. The CDR3 is 20 residues long. In DNA, the CDR3 is TGTGCCAGCAGCAAAGCGGCAGGGGGCCTAGCGGGGGGTCCCACAGATACGCAGTATTTT. It yields the protein CASSKAAGGLAGGPTDTQYF.

CDR3 sequence: CASMSSGRAGELFF. The CDR3 DNA is TGCGCCAGCATGAGTAGCGGGAGGGCCGGGGAGCTGTTTTTT. The chain has TRBV10-2 and TRBJ2-2, with 11 nucleotides matching TRBD2. Germline V gives CDR1 WSHSY, CDR2 SAAADI. This CDR3 spans 14 amino acids. Unmatched junction bases numbered 4, after V lost 7 bases and J lost 6 bases.

The genes are TRBV4-2 and TRBJ1-1; a possible D gene is TRBD1 (6 bases). CDR3 length equals 16 residues. CDR1 and CDR2 (germline): LGHNA, YNFKEQ. V was shortened by 1 base and J by 0 bases, with 12 bases between the two germline ends. The CDR3: CASSQARGVVNTEAFF. The CDR3 DNA sequence: TGTGCCAGCAGCCAAGCAAGGGGGGTCGTGAACACTGAAGCTTTCTTT.

The CDR3 loop is CASSATGTGNWGIQYF. The CDR3 DNA reads TGTGCCAGCAGTGCTACCGGGACAGGGAATTGGGGCATTCAGTACTTC. This chain joins TRBV25-1 and TRBJ2-4; TRBD1 matches 9 bases. CDR3 size: 16 residues. Looked up from germline, CDR1 is MGHDK and CDR2 is SYGVNS. Trimming took 4 bases from V and 9 from J; bases not matched to a gene: 13. Supplemented by reference TRBV25-1 and TRBJ2-4, the full variable domain reads EADIYQTPRYLVIGTGKKITLECSQTMGHDKMYWYQQDPGMELHLIHYSYGVNSTEKGDLSSESTVSRIRTEHFPLTLESARPSHTSQYLCASSATGTGNWGIQYFGAGTRLSVL.

The CDR3 DNA reads TGCGCCAGCAGCCAAGACGGGGGAGCTGCAGATACGCAGTATTTT. This codes for CASSQDGGAADTQYF. The chain combines TRBV4-1 with TRBJ2-3; tentative D call: TRBD2 (6 bases). Germline V gene lookup returns CDR1 MGHRA and CDR2 YSYEKL. This CDR3 region has 15 residues. The germline V and J ends were trimmed by 0 bases and 4 bases, with 11 bases remaining between them.

V is TRBV24-1 and J is TRBJ2-1; 10 positions match TRBD1. The CDR3 sequence is 18 residues long. Germline CDR1 reads KGHDR; CDR2 reads SFDVKD. The V gene end was trimmed by 3 bases and the J gene end by 6 bases; junction bases not matched to a gene: 13. CDR3 in amino acids: CATSDPHRDRGFGNEQFF. CDR3 nucleotide sequence: TGTGCCACCAGTGATCCTCACCGGGACAGGGGTTTTGGCAATGAGCAGTTCTTC.

In this sample, this clonotype turned up a few times. The rearrangement links TRBV20-1 to TRBJ2-3; 8 nucleotides line up with TRBD2. The CDR3 runs to 15 residues. CDR1 and CDR2 from the germline V gene are DFQATT and SNEGSKA (reference sequence). The CDR3 loop is CSLPGGERLFDTQYF. CDR3 nucleotides: TGCAGCCTTCCGGGAGGGGAACGACTTTTTGATACGCAGTATTTT.

This clonotype appeared many times. The J gene is TRBJ2-3, the V gene TRBV27; no clear D. This CDR3 is built from 16 residues. The germline V gene has CDR1 MNHEY and CDR2 SMNVEV (reference sequence). Trimming cost V 5 bases and J 2 bases, with 17 bases left between them. The CDR3 DNA reads as TGTGCCAGCAGTCATAAGAACCGCGGTTTCACAGATACGCAGTATTTT. This gives the protein CASSHKNRGFTDTQYF.

This clonotype has only a few counts. The chain links TRBV12-3 or TRBV12-4 to TRBJ2-2; D is undetermined. Trimming removed 7 bases at V and 6 bases at J, with 12 bases between. This CDR3 region has 13 residues. The CDR3 DNA follows: TGTGCCAGCACCAGGCTTTTACCCGGGGAGCTGTTTTTT. Translating it yields CASTRLLPGELFF.

The table lists this clonotype with many counts. The chain recombines TRBV29-1 with TRBJ1-2, with D perhaps TRBD1 (5 bases). The CDR3 consists of 11 residues. Germline V gives CDR1 SQVTM, CDR2 ANQGSEA. V lost 5 bases and J lost 8, with 12 bases in between. CDR3 nucleotide sequence: TGCAGCGTTAAGGAAGGGGTCGGCTACACCTTC. Translation: CSVKEGVGYTF.

The V and J genes are TRBV20-1 and TRBJ2-1; TRBD2 matches at 10 bases. V gave up 2 bases and J gave up 8 bases; unmatched junction bases: 6. Germline CDR1 reads DFQATT; CDR2 reads SNEGSKA (reference sequence). The CDR3 is 14 residues long. CDR3 sequence reads: CSARMSGRAYEQFF. The CDR3 DNA follows: TGCAGTGCTAGAATGAGCGGGAGGGCCTATGAGCAGTTCTTC.

The rearrangement links TRBV9 to TRBJ2-1; D is possibly TRBD2 (7 bases). There are 12 residues in the CDR3. Germline V gene sequence: CDR1 SGDLS, CDR2 YYNGEE. V was shortened by 3 bases and J by 9 bases, with 10 bases between the two germline ends. For the CDR3, the DNA is TGTGCCAGCAGCGGGGGGGGCTTTGAGCAGTTCTTC. Encoded protein: CASSGGGFEQFF.

In this sample, this clonotype turned up many times. The chain employs TRBV7-9 and TRBJ2-7; 9 bases match TRBD1. Per germline, CDR1 SEHNR and CDR2 FQNEAQ (reference sequence). CDR3 length equals 14 residues. The V and J ends lost 8 bases and 2 bases, in that order; junction bases with no gene match: 7. In nucleotides, the CDR3 is TGTGCCAGCCTCACCGGGACAGGGACCTACGAGCAGTACTTC. Translating gives CASLTGTGTYEQYF.

The chain has TRBV3-1 and TRBJ2-1; TRBD2 agrees at 12 bases. Losses at the gene ends were 7 bases for V and 0 bases for J; bases not matched to a gene: 1. This CDR3 comprises 15 residues. CDR1 and CDR2 from the germline V gene are LGHDT and YNNKEL (reference sequence). The chain's CDR3 is CASKTSGSSYNEQFF. CDR3 bases: TGTGCCAGCAAGACTAGCGGGAGCTCCTACAATGAGCAGTTCTTC.

The table lists this clonotype with a few counts. The chain is built from TRBV11-2 and TRBJ2-5; 11 bases fit TRBD2. The J segment lost 2 bases and the V segment lost 0 bases, leaving 5 bases of the junction unmatched. CDR1 SGHAT and CDR2 FQNNGV come from the germline V gene. The CDR3 loop spans 17 amino acids. DNA of the CDR3: TGTGCCAGCAGCTTAGACCTAGCGGGAGGAGTACAAGAGACCCAGTACTTC. Translation gives CASSLDLAGGVQETQYF.

A few counts support this clonotype. The V call is TRBV7-2, the J call TRBJ1-1; D gene uncertain. V was pared by 2 bases and J by 2 bases, with 9 bases between. CDR3 length equals 14 residues. The germline V gene has CDR1 SGHTA and CDR2 FQGNSA. The CDR3 spells CASSLWPGNTEAFF. In nucleotides, the CDR3 is TGTGCCAGCAGCTTATGGCCGGGTAACACTGAAGCTTTCTTT.

The chain is built from TRBV19 and TRBJ2-1; D gene unclear. V was cut by 3 bases and J by 0 bases, with 9 bases left in between. Germline-derived CDR1 and CDR2 are LNHDA and SQIVND (reference sequence). The CDR3 consists of 15 residues. CDR3 DNA: TGTGCCAGTAGTATCGGCGGATACTCCTACAATGAGCAGTTCTTC. Amino acid sequence: CASSIGGYSYNEQFF.

This clonotype was picked up a small number of times. V gene TRBV6-2 or TRBV6-3 combines with J gene TRBJ2-5; 11 bases map to TRBD2. Germline CDR1 and CDR2: MNHEY and SVGEGT. Trimming took 6 bases from V and 0 from J; bases not matched to a gene: 15. There are 19 residues in the CDR3. The CDR3 nucleotides are TGTGCCAGCAGGAGTCTACCCCGATCACTAGCGGGAGACCAAGAGACCCAGTACTTC. Translated: CASRSLPRSLAGDQETQYF.